The 8 T cell receptor beta chains given below trace back to one sample, sequenced in a study of early stage breast cancer tumors. Sequenced by immunoSEQ multiplex PCR; TCRdb stores in-frame clones only, minus some. The sample has tens of thousands of clones; around two thirds are singletons. What was sequenced was blood. Receptors were obtained from a person aged 45 to 59 with breast cancer.

The V and J genes are TRBV21-1 and TRBJ2-1; TRBD2 reflects the table's D call only, with no check against the DNA. TRBV21-1 is a pseudogene locus. This CDR3 comprises 14 residues. CDR3 coding DNA: TGTGCCAGCAGGAGACTAGCGGGAGGTTATGAGCAGTTCTTC. This translates into CASRRLAGGYEQFF.

This clone was counted between two and nine times. The chain is built from TRBV2 and TRBJ1-2, with D unclear. This CDR3 has 14 residues. Germline V CDR1 and CDR2: SNHLY, FYNNEI. V was trimmed by 0 bases and J by 5 bases, leaving 10 bases between them. CDR3 nucleotides: TGTGCCAGCAGTGAAGCCGGACGGAGGTATGGCTACACCTTC. This sequence encodes CASSEAGRRYGYTF.

The V call is TRBV6-1, the J call TRBJ1-5; D possibly corresponds to TRBD1 (5 bases). Germline assignment: CDR1 MNHNS and CDR2 SASEGT. The CDR3 consists of 14 residues. V lost 3 bases and J 6 bases, leaving 12 bases between the germline ends. The CDR3 sequence: CASSDQGSSQPQHF. CDR3 DNA sequence: TGTGCCAGCAGTGACCAGGGTTCGAGTCAGCCCCAGCATTTT.

The CDR3 region has the DNA TGTGCCATCAGGCCTCGGGAGAGAGATACGCAGTATTTT. Protein product: CAIRPRERDTQYF. The chain has TRBV10-3 and TRBJ2-3, with D possibly being TRBD2 (6 bases). V lost 6 bases and J 5 bases, leaving 12 bases between the germline ends. Germline CDR1 is ENHRY and CDR2 is SYGVKD. There are 13 residues in the CDR3.

This sequence joins TRBV21-1 and TRBJ2-1; the D call in the table, TRBD1, was not verified against the DNA. TRBV21-1 is a known pseudogene. The CDR3 covers 16 residues. DNA of the CDR3: TGTGCCAGCAGCCCAATGGGGACACTCTCCTACAATGAGCAGTTCTTC. Translated: CASSPMGTLSYNEQFF.

This clone came up a few times. The J gene is TRBJ2-1, the V gene TRBV14; D unresolved. V lost 0 bases and J lost 4, with 10 bases in between. Germline loops: CDR1 SGHDN, CDR2 FVKESK. CDR3 length: 15 amino acids. The CDR3 bases are TGTGCCAGCAGCCAAGATATCCAGAATTACAATGAGCAGTTCTTC. This gives the protein CASSQDIQNYNEQFF.

This clone has a handful of counts. V usage is TRBV6-1 and J usage is TRBJ2-7; TRBD2 matches at 7 bases. This CDR3 spans 13 amino acids. In germline, CDR1 is MNHNS, CDR2 SASEGT. The V segment lost 5 bases and the J segment 4 bases; nucleotides outside the gene matches: 5. This chain's CDR3 is CASSSSGSYEQYF. CDR3 nucleotide sequence: TGTGCCAGCAGTTCTAGCGGATCGTACGAGCAGTACTTC.

The rearrangement links TRBV9 to TRBJ1-2, with a tentative D call TRBD1 (5 bases). This CDR3 has 14 residues. Germline assignment: CDR1 SGDLS and CDR2 YYNGEE. Trimming cost V 0 bases and J 1 base, with 7 bases left between them. The DNA for the CDR3 is TGTGCCAGCAGCGTAGACGGGGGTAACTATGGCTACACCTTC. This encodes CASSVDGGNYGYTF.